These 4 T cell receptor beta chains were all obtained from the same sample, sequenced in a study of T cell changes during pregnancy in multiple sclerosis. Libraries were prepared by immunoSEQ multiplex PCR; TCRdb keeps only in-frame clonotypes and omits some of them. The repertoire includes fewer than 30,000 clones, roughly 90% of them detected once, and around 8.1% sits in the top ten. The sample consisted of CD8+ T cells from peripheral blood mononuclear cells, taken in the second trimester of pregnancy. These receptors were obtained from a female donor with multiple sclerosis, enrolled in a pregnancy study.

The V gene is TRBV30, the J gene TRBJ1-2; TRBD1 is a possible D gene (6 bases). The V end lost 4 bases, the J end lost 4 bases, and 19 bases lay between the germline ends. The CDR3 covers 15 residues. In germline, CDR1 is GTSNPN, CDR2 SVGIG (reference sequence). The CDR3 reads CAWTGQSRPSYGYTF. The CDR3 DNA reads TGTGCCTGGACCGGACAGTCCCGACCATCCTATGGCTACACCTTC.

This clone is judged medium-sized (0.01 to 0.1%). V usage is TRBV27 and J usage is TRBJ1-6; 7 nucleotides match TRBD1. Germline V CDR1 and CDR2: MNHEY, SMNVEV (reference sequence). The J segment lost 1 base and the V segment lost 10 bases, leaving 13 bases of the junction unmatched. This CDR3 comprises 17 residues. The CDR3 here is CATLSGGKVSYNSPLHF. For the CDR3, the DNA is TGTGCCACCCTCTCAGGGGGTAAGGTGTCCTATAATTCACCCCTCCACTTT.

Here the CDR3 reads CASRPAGNYGYTF. In DNA form, the CDR3 reads TGTGCCAGCAGACCCGCAGGGAACTATGGCTACACCTTC. The rearrangement links TRBV6-5 to TRBJ1-2, with TRBD1 as a possible D gene (5 bases). The CDR3 sequence is 13 residues long. The V gene's germline CDR1 is MNHEY and CDR2 SVGAGI. V dropped 6 bases and J dropped 2 bases, with 10 bases sitting between them.

This sequence joins TRBV2 and TRBJ2-2, with TRBD2 matching over 10 bases. The germline V gene has CDR1 SNHLY and CDR2 FYNNEI. Losses at the gene ends were 7 bases for V and 6 bases for J; bases not matched to a gene: 8. The CDR3 is made up of 15 amino acids. Here the CDR3 reads CASTGRSGRAGELFF. The CDR3 bases are TGTGCCAGCACGGGGCGAAGCGGGAGGGCCGGGGAGCTGTTTTTT.